This T cell receptor (beta chain) was obtained from a study of response to subunit inactivated influenza vaccine. TCRdb reprocessed the RT-PCR reads with MiXCR, giving one entry per CDR3 protein. The repertoire has around 600,000 distinct CDR3 sequences, about 11% of them found once; the top ten carry around 10%. CDR3 length: 13 amino acids. V gave up 5 bases and J gave up 7 bases, with 15 bases separating them. This clonotype has ten or more counts. The sample also formed part of further work on T cells expressing NK-cell markers. That report notes: UMIs were included in TCR beta cDNA generated by 5'RACE template switching. The CD3+CD56-NKG2C+ fraction was also led by these clonotypes in a few donors.

This TCR derives from a man aged 50-59 years who received an inactivated influenza vaccine. Source: PBMCs from blood, taken on the day of vaccination. The chain uses TRBV12-3 or TRBV12-4 and TRBJ2-7; D is tentatively TRBD1 or TRBD2 (5 bases each). CDR3 amino acids: CASSLRQRGEQYF. CDR3 DNA: TGTGCCAGCAGTCTTAGACAGAGGGGTGAGCAGTACTTC.